This T cell receptor (beta chain) appears in the sequencing data of a study of T-cell memory formation after mild COVID-19. Study-wide context: The TCR clusters were mostly specific to one donor.

This clonotype was observed a handful of times. Germline loops: CDR1 LGHNT, CDR2 FRNRAP. This CDR3 spans 12 amino acids. The ends were cut back, 1 base at V and 5 bases at J, with 5 bases in the middle. Constant-segment-primed 5'RACE gave TCR alpha and TCR beta cDNA libraries with sample barcodes and UMIs. Each CDR3 protein gets one entry after TCRdb re-called the 5' RACE reads with MiXCR. The sample includes 310,000 or so distinct CDR3 sequences, about 15% of them seen just once. The chain couples TRBV12-5 to TRBJ2-5; no clear D. This clonotype was obtained from a man between 18 and 35 years old who had mild COVID-19 (a few samples of this study predate the infection). Cell type and time point are not known. Sequenced material: PBMCs or a T cell subset sorted from them (not recorded which). CDR3 bases: TGTGCTAGTGGTTTGGCCGTGGAGACCCAGTACTTC. Translation: CASGLAVETQYF.